What follows are 15 T cell receptor beta chains derived from one specimen sequenced in a study of blood T cell repertoires in COVID-19. TCRdb's table, derived via immunoSEQ multiplex PCR, lists solely in-frame clones and lacks some. Of about 180,000 clones in the sample, more than 75% were seen once. Sequencing was done on a sample of PBMCs or T cells enriched from blood (not recorded which). These receptors all stem from a man aged 60 to 75 who had been exposed to COVID-19.

This clone was observed a handful of times. The V call is TRBV7-9, the J call TRBJ1-1; 7 positions match TRBD1. This CDR3 comprises 15 residues. V lost 3 bases to trimming and J lost 2 bases; unmatched junction nucleotides: 6. In germline, CDR1 is SEHNR, CDR2 FQNEAQ (reference sequence). The CDR3 is CASSFTRDSNTEAFF. CDR3 DNA: TGTGCCAGCAGCTTTACGAGGGACAGTAACACTGAAGCTTTCTTT.

The chain has TRBV27 and TRBJ2-1; 12 positions agree with TRBD2. This CDR3 is 17 amino acids long. With 4 bases clipped from V and 3 bases from J, the junction kept 7 bases outside the gene matches. The germline gives CDR1 MNHEY, CDR2 SMNVEV (reference sequence). DNA for the CDR3: TGTGCCAGCAGTTACGAACTAGCGGGAGGTTACTACAATGAGCAGTTCTTC. Residues: CASSYELAGGYYNEQFF.

In this sample, this clone turned up a few times. V usage is TRBV5-6 and J usage is TRBJ2-7, with 7 bases aligning to TRBD1. CDR1 and CDR2 (germline): SGHDT, YYEEEE. V dropped 3 bases and J dropped 4; count of bases not matched to a gene: 7. The CDR3 runs 14 residues. CDR3 sequence (DNA): TGTGCCAGCAGCTCGACAGGGCTCGGGTACGAGCAGTACTTC. Encoded protein: CASSSTGLGYEQYF. The variable domain in full, with the rest retrieved from reference TRBV5-6 and TRBJ2-7, is DAGVTQSPTHLIKTRGQQVTLRCSPKSGHDTVSWYQQALGQGPQFIFQYYEEEERQRGNFPDRFSGHQFPNYSSELNVNALLLGDSALYLCASSSTGLGYEQYFGPGTRLTVT.

The gene calls are TRBV10-3 and TRBJ1-2; D is unresolved. Trimming shortened V by 9 bases and J by 0 bases, and 8 bases separated the two germline ends. The germline V gene encodes CDR1 ENHRY and CDR2 SYGVKD. The length of the CDR3 is 12 residues. CDR3 sequence reads: CAMGATNYGYTF. CDR3 bases: TGTGCCATGGGAGCCACTAACTATGGCTACACCTTC.

CDR3 sequence (DNA): TGTGCCAGCAGCTTAAAACGGGGAGCTGAAGCTTTCTTT. This encodes CASSLKRGAEAFF. The chain couples TRBV7-2 to TRBJ1-1; unclear D gene. Looked up from germline, CDR1 is SGHTA and CDR2 is FQGNSA. The V end was cut by 2 bases, the J end by 6 bases, with 10 bases between. This CDR3 comprises 13 residues.

This clone was counted ten times or more. The V and J genes are TRBV7-3 and TRBJ1-2; D possibly corresponds to TRBD1 (5 bases). The length of the CDR3 is 13 residues. Germline CDR1 and CDR2: SGHTA and FQGTGA. The V end lost 4 bases, the J end lost 4 bases, and 10 bases lay between the germline ends. The CDR3 is CASSSDTVYGYTF. CDR3 DNA sequence: TGTGCCAGCAGCTCGGACACGGTCTATGGCTACACCTTC.

J is TRBJ2-1 and V is TRBV6-5; 12 bases align to TRBD2. Losses at the gene ends were 8 bases for V and 8 bases for J; bases not matched to a gene: 10. Germline V gene data show CDR1 as MNHEY and CDR2 as SVGAGI. The CDR3 has 15 residues. The CDR3 loop reads CASRLAGVGIDEQFF. The CDR3 DNA reads as TGTGCCAGCCGACTAGCGGGAGTTGGCATCGATGAGCAGTTCTTC.

The V call is TRBV30, the J call TRBJ1-3; D gene uncertain. CDR3 length equals 15 residues. V lost 5 bases, J lost 0 bases, and 14 bases lay in between. Germline assignment: CDR1 GTSNPN and CDR2 SVGIG (reference sequence). The CDR3 loop is CAWGLRTISGNTIYF. The CDR3 DNA reads TGTGCCTGGGGGCTAAGAACTATCTCTGGAAACACCATATATTTT.

This chain links TRBV6-2 or TRBV6-3 with TRBJ1-1; D remains unclear. Deletions cut 3 bases from V and 1 base from J, with 27 bases between. Per the germline V gene, CDR1 is MNHEY and CDR2 is SVGEGT. The CDR3 sequence is 20 residues long. The chain's CDR3 is CASSYRRSRLLPLANTEAFF. CDR3 nucleotide sequence: TGTGCCAGCAGTTATCGTAGGAGCCGGCTACTACCCCTTGCGAACACTGAAGCTTTCTTT.

This rearrangement joins TRBV10-3 to TRBJ1-4; TRBD1 matches 9 bases. The CDR3 runs 14 residues. Germline CDR1 is ENHRY and CDR2 is SYGVKD. Trimming took 6 bases from V and 5 from J; bases not matched to a gene: 4. The CDR3 coding sequence is TGTGCCATCAGCCTCGACAGGGGGAATGAAAAACTGTTTTTT. Protein product: CAISLDRGNEKLFF.

The rearrangement uses TRBV5-6 and TRBJ1-1, with D perhaps TRBD1 (5 bases). V was shortened by 1 base and J by 4 bases, with 17 bases between the two germline ends. The V gene's germline CDR1 is SGHDT and CDR2 YYEEEE. The CDR3 has 16 amino acids. CDR3: CASSLNSGSVRTEAFF. CDR3 DNA: TGTGCCAGCAGCTTGAATTCAGGGTCGGTGCGCACTGAAGCTTTCTTT.

CDR3 region: CASSIGGIDTQYF. Written as DNA, the CDR3 is TGTGCCAGTAGTATAGGGGGCATAGATACGCAGTATTTT. The chain joins TRBV19 to TRBJ2-3, with D maybe TRBD1 (5 bases). Germline V lookup: CDR1 LNHDA, CDR2 SQIVND (reference sequence). The CDR3 extends over 13 amino acids. Trimming took off 1 base at V and 5 bases at J, with 7 bases between the two ends.

V gene TRBV29-1 combines with J gene TRBJ2-7, with 8 bases identical to TRBD2. CDR1 and CDR2 (germline): SQVTM, ANQGSEA. This CDR3 has 15 amino acids. J gave up 2 bases and V 7 bases, and 13 bases lay outside the gene matches. The CDR3 DNA reads as TGCAGCGCCAGTCTCATGACTAGCGAGCCCTACGAGCAGTACTTC. This gives the protein CSASLMTSEPYEQYF.

This chain links TRBV5-5 with TRBJ2-1, with 7 nucleotides matching TRBD2. The CDR3 runs 17 residues. Germline CDR1 SGHKS, CDR2 YYEKEE (reference sequence). After removal of 3 bases from V and 10 bases from J, the junction contained 19 bases not matched to a gene. The CDR3 loop reads CASSSPVGLAVNQEQFF. The CDR3 DNA follows: TGTGCCAGCAGCTCTCCTGTTGGTCTAGCGGTCAATCAGGAGCAGTTCTTC.

This clone was counted between two and nine times. The chain is built from TRBV6-5 and TRBJ1-5; D may be TRBD1 (6 bases). This CDR3 region has 16 residues. Germline V lookup: CDR1 MNHEY, CDR2 SVGAGI. The V and J ends lost 3 bases and 5 bases respectively, with 17 bases between them. Written as DNA, the CDR3 is TGTGCCAGCAGTTATACTTTCCGACAGGCCCATCAGCCCCAGCATTTT. Protein sequence: CASSYTFRQAHQPQHF.